The source of this T cell receptor beta chain is a study of blood T cells in healthy people across ages. Healthy Caucasians from Russia aged about 6 to 90 served as donors. No fewer than 7 million PBMCs went into each sample. Next came a second PCR, run for about 7 to 12 cycles, which used a sample-barcoded 5' primer along with a J-beta primer mix. TCRdb passed the 5' RACE reads through MiXCR, listing each CDR3 protein once. The sample has under 850,000 distinct CDR3 sequences; 36% are singletons. Of note for this clonotype: The antigen remains undetermined.

Broader study findings: Donors of long life had a larger count of naive CD4+ cells and greater diversity than aged donors.

The specimen was blood. The source is a man younger than 35 in good health.

CDR3 in amino acids: CASSFLGDGELFF. For the CDR3, the DNA is TGTGCCAGCAGTTTCTTAGGGGACGGGGAGCTGTTTTTT. This chain joins TRBV12-3 or TRBV12-4 and TRBJ2-2; D possibly corresponds to TRBD1 (5 bases). The CDR3 sequence is 13 residues long. V lost 3 bases, J lost 7 bases, and 9 bases lay in between.